Below are 5 T cell receptor beta chains sequenced from a single sample in a study of beta chain features in type 1 diabetes. Regarding the study as a whole: A moderate, significant TCRB CDR3 shortening appeared in type 1 diabetes across four CD4+ subsets.

These receptors have no identified antigens. The sequenced template was cDNA made from the entire isolated RNA. The protocol was immunoSEQ multiplex PCR, while the TCRdb copy is restricted to in-frame clones and leaves out a portion. The sample records about 240,000 clones, about 15% being singletons. Sequencing was done on a sample of naive CD4+ T cells from blood. Every receptor here comes from a man in his thirties or forties with type 1 diabetes.

This clone was seen a handful of times. The DNA of the CDR3 is TGCAGCGTTGGAAGCGGCTACAATGAGCAGTTCTTC. Residues: CSVGSGYNEQFF. This rearrangement joins TRBV29-1 to TRBJ2-1; a weak D match, TRBD2 (5 bases). CDR3 length: 12 amino acids. V was pared by 4 bases and J by 3 bases, with 7 bases between. Germline assignment: CDR1 SQVTM and CDR2 ANQGSEA.

This clone occurred a few times. Other DNA sequences of this sample code for an identical CDR3. The genes are TRBV18 and TRBJ2-7; TRBD2 matches 13 bases. The junction had 1 base not matched to a gene; V was cut back by 2 bases and J by 3 bases. Germline V gene lookup returns CDR1 KGHSH and CDR2 LQKENI. This CDR3 region has 15 residues. CDR3 amino acids: CASSPGTSGIYEQYF. CDR3 DNA: TGTGCCAGCTCACCAGGGACTAGCGGGATCTACGAGCAGTACTTC. Combining the CDR3 with reference TRBV18 and TRBJ2-7 gives the whole variable domain NAGVMQNPRHLVRRRGQEARLRCSPMKGHSHVYWYRQLPEEGLKFMVYLQKENIIDESGMPKERFSAEFPKEGPSILRIQQVVRGDSAAYFCASSPGTSGIYEQYFGPGTRLTVT.

V is TRBV6-6 and J is TRBJ2-5, with 10 bases identical to TRBD1. Germline V gene sequence: CDR1 MNHNY, CDR2 SVGAGI (reference sequence). This CDR3 spans 15 amino acids. With 0 bases clipped from V and 5 bases from J, the junction kept 3 bases outside the gene matches. The CDR3 DNA is TGTGCCAGCAGTTACTCCGGACAGGGGGGTGAGACCCAGTACTTC. Protein sequence: CASSYSGQGGETQYF.

The chain carries TRBV18 and TRBJ2-5; possibly TRBD2 for D (5 bases). Germline CDR1 is KGHSH and CDR2 is LQKENI. The CDR3 consists of 16 residues. The V and J ends lost 0 bases and 5 bases respectively, with 16 bases between them. Written as DNA, the CDR3 is TGTGCCAGCTCACCACCTGGTAGGGCGGAGGTCGAGACCCAGTACTTC. Translating gives CASSPPGRAEVETQYF.

This clone has a handful of counts. The V call is TRBV6-5, the J call TRBJ2-7, with 9 bases aligning to TRBD1. CDR3 size: 14 residues. Germline CDR1 is MNHEY and CDR2 is SVGAGI. Unmatched junction bases numbered 8, after V lost 6 bases and J lost 5 bases. In DNA form, the CDR3 reads TGTGCCAGCAGGAAACCGGGACAGGGCCACGAGCAGTACTTC. This translates into CASRKPGQGHEQYF.